The sequence of this T cell receptor beta chain was determined in a study of vaccination and CD4 T cells after COVID-19. The CDR3 is 17 amino acids. V was trimmed by 3 bases and J by 2 bases, leaving 18 bases between them. The germline CDR1 and CDR2 sequences are SGHTA and FQGNSA. Cultured CD4+ T-cell DNA underwent Oncomine TCR Beta short-read sequencing. Using its own MiXCR run on the PCR reads, TCRdb lists one record per CDR3 protein. The sample shows around 12,000 distinct CDR3 sequences, approximately 60% of them seen only once. Treatment of the sample: approximately nine-day PBMC culture with coronavirus spike peptide pools or control peptides (ViraFEST assay). For this clonotype: Its antigen is unknown.

This sequence originates from a human donor who had recovered from COVID-19. Sequenced material: CD4+ T cells from blood, cultured in vitro. V gene TRBV7-2 combines with J gene TRBJ2-3; tentatively, D is TRBD1 or TRBD2 (6 bases each). CDR3 sequence (DNA): TGTGCCAGCAGCTTCGGAGGGGGGAGAATAAACACAGATACGCAGTATTTT. Residues: CASSFGGGRINTDTQYF.